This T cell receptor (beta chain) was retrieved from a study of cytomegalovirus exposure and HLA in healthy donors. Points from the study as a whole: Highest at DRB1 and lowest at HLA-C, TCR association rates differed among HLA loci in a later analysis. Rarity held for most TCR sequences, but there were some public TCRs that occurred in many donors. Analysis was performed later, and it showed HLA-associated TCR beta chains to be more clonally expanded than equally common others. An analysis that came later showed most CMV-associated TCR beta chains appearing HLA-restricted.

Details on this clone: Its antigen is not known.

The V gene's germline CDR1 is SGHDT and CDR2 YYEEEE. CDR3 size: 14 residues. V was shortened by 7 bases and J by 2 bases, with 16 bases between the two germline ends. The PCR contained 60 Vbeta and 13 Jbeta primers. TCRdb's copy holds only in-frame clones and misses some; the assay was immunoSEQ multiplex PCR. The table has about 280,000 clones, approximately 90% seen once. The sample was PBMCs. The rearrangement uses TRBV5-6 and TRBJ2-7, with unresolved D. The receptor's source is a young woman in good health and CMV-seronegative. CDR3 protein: CASGDLSKTYEQYF. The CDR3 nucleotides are TGTGCCAGCGGAGACTTAAGCAAGACCTACGAGCAGTACTTC.